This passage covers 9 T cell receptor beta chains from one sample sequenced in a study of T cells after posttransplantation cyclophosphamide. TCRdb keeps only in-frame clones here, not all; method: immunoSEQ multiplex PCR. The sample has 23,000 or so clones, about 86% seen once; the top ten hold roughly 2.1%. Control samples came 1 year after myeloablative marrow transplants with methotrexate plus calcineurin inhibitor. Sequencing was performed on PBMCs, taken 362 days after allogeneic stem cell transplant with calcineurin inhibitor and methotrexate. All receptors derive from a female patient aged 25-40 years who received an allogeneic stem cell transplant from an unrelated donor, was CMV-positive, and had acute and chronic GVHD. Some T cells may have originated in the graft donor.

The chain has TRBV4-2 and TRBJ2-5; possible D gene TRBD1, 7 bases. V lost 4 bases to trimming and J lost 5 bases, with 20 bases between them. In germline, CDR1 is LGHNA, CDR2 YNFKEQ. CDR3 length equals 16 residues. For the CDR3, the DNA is TGTGCCAGCAGCCGTAGCATCGGAGGGGGCGGGGAGACCCAGTACTTC. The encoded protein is CASSRSIGGGGETQYF.

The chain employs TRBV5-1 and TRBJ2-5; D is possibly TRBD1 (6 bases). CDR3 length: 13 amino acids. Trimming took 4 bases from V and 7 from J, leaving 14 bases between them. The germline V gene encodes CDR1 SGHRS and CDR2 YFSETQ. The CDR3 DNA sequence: TGCGCCAGCAGCGCAGCAGGGGAAGGGACCCAGTACTTC. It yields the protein CASSAAGEGTQYF.

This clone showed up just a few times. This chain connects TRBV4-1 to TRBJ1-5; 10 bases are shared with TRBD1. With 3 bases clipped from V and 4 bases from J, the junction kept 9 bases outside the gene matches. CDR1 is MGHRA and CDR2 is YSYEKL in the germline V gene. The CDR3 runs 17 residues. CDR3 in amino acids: CASSQVLPGQGNQPQHF. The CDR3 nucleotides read TGCGCCAGCAGCCAGGTCCTTCCGGGACAGGGGAATCAGCCCCAGCATTTT.

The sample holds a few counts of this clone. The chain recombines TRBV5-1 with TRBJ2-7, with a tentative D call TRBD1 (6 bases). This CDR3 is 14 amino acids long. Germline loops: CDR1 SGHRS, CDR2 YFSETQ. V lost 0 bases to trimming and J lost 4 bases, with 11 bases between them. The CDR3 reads CASSLGTAGYEQYF. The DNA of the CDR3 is TGCGCCAGCAGCTTGGGGACAGCAGGATACGAGCAGTACTTC.

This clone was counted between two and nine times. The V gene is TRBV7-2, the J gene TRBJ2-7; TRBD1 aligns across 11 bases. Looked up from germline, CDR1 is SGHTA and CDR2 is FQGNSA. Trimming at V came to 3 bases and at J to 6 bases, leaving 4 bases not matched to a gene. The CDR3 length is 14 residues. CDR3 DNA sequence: TGTGCCAGCAGCTTCGGACAGGGGGCGGCCGAGCAGTACTTC. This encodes CASSFGQGAAEQYF. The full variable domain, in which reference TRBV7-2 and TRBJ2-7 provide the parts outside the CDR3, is GAGVSQSPSNKVTEKGKDVELRCDPISGHTALYWYRQSLGQGLEFLIYFQGNSAPDKSGLPSDRFSAERTGGSVSTLTIQRTQQEDSAVYLCASSFGQGAAEQYFGPGTRLTVT.

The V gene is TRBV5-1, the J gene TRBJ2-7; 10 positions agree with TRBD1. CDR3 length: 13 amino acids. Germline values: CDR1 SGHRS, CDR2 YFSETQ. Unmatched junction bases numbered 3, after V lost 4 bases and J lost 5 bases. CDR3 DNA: TGCGCCAGCAGCGGGGACAGGGGAAACGAGCAGTACTTC. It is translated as CASSGDRGNEQYF.

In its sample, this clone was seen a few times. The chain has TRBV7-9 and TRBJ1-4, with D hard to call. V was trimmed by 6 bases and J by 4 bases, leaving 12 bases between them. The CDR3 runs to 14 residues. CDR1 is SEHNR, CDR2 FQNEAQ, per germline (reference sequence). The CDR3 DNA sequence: TGTGCCAGCAGTCAAGCGGGAAGTAATGAAAAACTGTTTTTT. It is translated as CASSQAGSNEKLFF. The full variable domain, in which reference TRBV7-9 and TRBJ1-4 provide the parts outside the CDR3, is DTGVSQNPRHKITKRGQNVTFRCDPISEHNRLYWYRQTLGQGPEFLTYFQNEAQLEKSRLLSDRFSAERPKGSFSTLEIQRTEQGDSAMYLCASSQAGSNEKLFFGSGTQLSVL.

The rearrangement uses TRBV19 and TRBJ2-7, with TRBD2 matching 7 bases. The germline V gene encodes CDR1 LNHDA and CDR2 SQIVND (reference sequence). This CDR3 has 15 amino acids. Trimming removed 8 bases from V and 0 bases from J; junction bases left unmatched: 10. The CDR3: CASGSRSGTSYEQYF. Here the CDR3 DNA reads TGTGCCAGTGGGTCCAGAAGCGGGACCTCCTACGAGCAGTACTTC. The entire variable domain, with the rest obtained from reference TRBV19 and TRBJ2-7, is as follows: DGGITQSPKYLFRKEGQNVTLSCEQNLNHDAMYWYRQDPGQGLRLIYYSQIVNDFQKGDIAEGYSVSREKKESFPLTVTSAQKNPTAFYLCASGSRSGTSYEQYFGPGTRLTVT.

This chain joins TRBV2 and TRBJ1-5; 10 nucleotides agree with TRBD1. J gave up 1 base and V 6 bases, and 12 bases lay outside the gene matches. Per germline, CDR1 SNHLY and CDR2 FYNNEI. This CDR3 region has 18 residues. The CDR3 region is CASRVGQGSIMSNQPQHF. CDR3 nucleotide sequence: TGTGCCAGCAGGGTGGGACAGGGGAGCATAATGAGCAATCAGCCCCAGCATTTT.